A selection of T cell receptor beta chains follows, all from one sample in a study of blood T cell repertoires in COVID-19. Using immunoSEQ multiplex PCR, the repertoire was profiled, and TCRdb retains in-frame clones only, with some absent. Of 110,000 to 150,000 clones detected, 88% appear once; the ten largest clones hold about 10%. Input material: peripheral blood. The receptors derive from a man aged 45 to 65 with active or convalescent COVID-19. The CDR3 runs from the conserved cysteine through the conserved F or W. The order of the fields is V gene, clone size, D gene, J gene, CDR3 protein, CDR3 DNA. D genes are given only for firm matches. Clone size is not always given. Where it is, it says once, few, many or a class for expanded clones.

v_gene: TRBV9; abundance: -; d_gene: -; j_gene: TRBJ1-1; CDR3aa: CASSEGQVNTEAFF; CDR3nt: TGTGCCAGCAGCGAGGGACAAGTGAACACTGAAGCTTTCTTT
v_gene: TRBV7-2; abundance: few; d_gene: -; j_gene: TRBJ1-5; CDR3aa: CASSSRTEGSQHF; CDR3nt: TGTGCCAGCAGCTCTCGGACGGAGGGGTCCCAGCATTTT
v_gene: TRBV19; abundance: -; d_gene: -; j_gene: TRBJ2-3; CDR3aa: CASSTGEGTDTQYF; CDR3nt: TGTGCCAGTAGTACGGGGGAGGGCACAGATACGCAGTATTTT
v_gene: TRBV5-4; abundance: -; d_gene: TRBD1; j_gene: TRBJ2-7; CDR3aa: CASSLGGQGAYEQYF; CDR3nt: TGTGCCAGCAGCTTGGGGGGCCAGGGGGCCTACGAGCAGTACTTC
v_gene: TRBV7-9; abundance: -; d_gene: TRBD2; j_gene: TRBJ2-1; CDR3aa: CASSFGLAAYNEQFF; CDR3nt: TGTGCCAGCAGCTTTGGACTAGCGGCCTACAATGAGCAGTTCTTC
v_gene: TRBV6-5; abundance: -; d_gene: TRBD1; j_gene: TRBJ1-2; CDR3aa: CASSRDRGHGYTF; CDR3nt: TGTGCCAGCAGCCGGGACAGGGGTCATGGCTACACCTTC
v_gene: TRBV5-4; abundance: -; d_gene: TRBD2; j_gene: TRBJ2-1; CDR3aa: CASSLEGLAGYNEQFF; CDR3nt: TGTGCCAGCAGCTTGGAAGGACTAGCGGGATACAATGAGCAGTTCTTC
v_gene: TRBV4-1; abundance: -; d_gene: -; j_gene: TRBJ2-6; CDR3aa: CASSHPGLASGANVLTF; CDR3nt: TGCGCCAGCAGCCATCCGGGACTGGCCTCTGGGGCCAACGTCCTGACTTTC
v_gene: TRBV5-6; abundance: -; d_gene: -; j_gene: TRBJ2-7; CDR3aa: CASSSTGFAYEQYF; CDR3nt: TGTGCCAGCAGTTCTACAGGGTTCGCCTACGAGCAGTACTTC
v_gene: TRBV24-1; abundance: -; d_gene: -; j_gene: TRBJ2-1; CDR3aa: CATGGNSVEQFF; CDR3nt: TGTGCCACGGGAGGCAATTCTGTTGAGCAGTTCTTC
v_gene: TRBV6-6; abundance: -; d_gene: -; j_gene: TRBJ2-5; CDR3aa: CASSLLFPQETQYF; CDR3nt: TGTGCCAGCAGTTTACTTTTCCCCCAAGAGACCCAGTACTTC
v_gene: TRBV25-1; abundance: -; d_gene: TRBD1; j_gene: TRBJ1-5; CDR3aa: CASSDETGGSQPQHF; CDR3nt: TGTGCCAGCAGTGATGAAACAGGGGGTTCTCAGCCCCAGCATTTT
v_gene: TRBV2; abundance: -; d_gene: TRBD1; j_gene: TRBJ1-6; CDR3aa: CASSDGRGNSPLHF; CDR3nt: TGTGCCAGCAGTGATGGCAGGGGGAATTCACCCCTCCACTTT
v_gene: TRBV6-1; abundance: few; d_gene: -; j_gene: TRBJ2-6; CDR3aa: CASSERGYSGANVLTF; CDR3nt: TGTGCCAGCAGTGAACGAGGCTACTCTGGGGCCAACGTCCTGACTTTC
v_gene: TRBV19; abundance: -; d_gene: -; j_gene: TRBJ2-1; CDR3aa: CASSIYRRQRTDEQFF; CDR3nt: TGTGCCAGTAGTATATATCGGAGGCAGAGGACCGATGAGCAGTTCTTC
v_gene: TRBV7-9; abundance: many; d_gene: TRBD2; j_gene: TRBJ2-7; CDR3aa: CASIPRRLAGAYEQYF; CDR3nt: TGTGCCAGCATCCCCCGGCGTCTAGCGGGGGCCTACGAGCAGTACTTC
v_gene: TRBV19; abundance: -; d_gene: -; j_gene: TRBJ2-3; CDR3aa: CASSRRSSTDTQYF; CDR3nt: TGTGCCAGTAGTCGACGGAGTAGCACAGATACGCAGTATTTT
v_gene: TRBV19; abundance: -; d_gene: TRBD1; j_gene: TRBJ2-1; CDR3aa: CASSIRVGTGGNEQFF; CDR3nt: TGTGCCAGTAGTATAAGAGTGGGGACAGGGGGCAATGAGCAGTTCTTC
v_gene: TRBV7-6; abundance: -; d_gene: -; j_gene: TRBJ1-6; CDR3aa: CASSPERVKNSPLHF; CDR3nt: TGTGCCAGCAGCCCGGAGAGGGTGAAGAATTCACCCCTCCACTTT
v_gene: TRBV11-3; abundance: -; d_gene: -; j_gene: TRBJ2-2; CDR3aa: CASSLVGGVDTGELFF; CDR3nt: TGTGCCAGCAGCTTAGTAGGGGGAGTGGACACCGGGGAGCTGTTTTTT
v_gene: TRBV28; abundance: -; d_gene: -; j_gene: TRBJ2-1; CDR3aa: CASSFFQGSYNEQFF; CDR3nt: TGTGCCAGCAGTTTTTTTCAGGGATCCTACAATGAGCAGTTCTTC
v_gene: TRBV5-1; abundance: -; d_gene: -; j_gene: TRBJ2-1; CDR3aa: CASRPTHASYNEQFF; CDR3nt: TGCGCCAGCAGGCCAACTCACGCCTCCTACAATGAGCAGTTCTTC
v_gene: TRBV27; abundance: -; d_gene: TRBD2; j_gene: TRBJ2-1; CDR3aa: CASSTSGSSYNEQFF; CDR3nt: TGTGCCAGCAGTACTAGCGGTAGCTCCTACAATGAGCAGTTCTTC
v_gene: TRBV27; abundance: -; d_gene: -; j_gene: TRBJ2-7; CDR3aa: CASRSRPGESYEQYF; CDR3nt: TGTGCCAGCAGGTCCAGGCCCGGCGAATCCTACGAGCAGTACTTC
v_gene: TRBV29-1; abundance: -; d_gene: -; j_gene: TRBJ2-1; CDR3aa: CSVVPGYGEQFF; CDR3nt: TGCAGCGTTGTCCCGGGGTACGGTGAGCAGTTCTTC
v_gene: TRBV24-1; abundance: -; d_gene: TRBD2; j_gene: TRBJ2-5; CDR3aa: CATAVAGGRETQYF; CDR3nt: TGTGCCACCGCCGTAGCGGGAGGGCGAGAGACCCAGTACTTC
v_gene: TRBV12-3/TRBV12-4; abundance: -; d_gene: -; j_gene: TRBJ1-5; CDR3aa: CASRGGDQPQHF; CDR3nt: TGTGCCAGCAGGGGAGGGGATCAGCCCCAGCATTTT
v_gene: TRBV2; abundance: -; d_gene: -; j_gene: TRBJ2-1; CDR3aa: CALRSSLYLQFF; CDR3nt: TGTGCGTTGCGGAGCAGCCTCTACCTGCAGTTCTTC
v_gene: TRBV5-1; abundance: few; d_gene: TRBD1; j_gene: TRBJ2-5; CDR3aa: CASSTGQGWETQYF; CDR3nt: TGCGCCAGCAGCACCGGACAGGGTTGGGAGACCCAGTACTTC
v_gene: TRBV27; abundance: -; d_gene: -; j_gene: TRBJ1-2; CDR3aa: CASTPGGRTNYGYTF; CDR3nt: TGTGCCAGCACCCCGGGGGGCAGGACCAACTATGGCTACACCTTC
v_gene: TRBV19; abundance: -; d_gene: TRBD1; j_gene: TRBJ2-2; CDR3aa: CASSSPSGTGRTGELFF; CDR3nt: TGTGCCAGTAGTTCCCCCTCCGGGACAGGTAGGACCGGGGAGCTGTTTTTT
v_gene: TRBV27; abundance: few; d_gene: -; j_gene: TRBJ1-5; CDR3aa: CASSFGREGNQPQHF; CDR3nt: TGTGCCAGCAGTTTTGGGAGGGAAGGCAATCAGCCCCAGCATTTT
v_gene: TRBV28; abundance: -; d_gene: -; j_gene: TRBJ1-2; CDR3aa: CASSPGLYEGYGYTF; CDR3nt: TGTGCCAGCAGTCCGGGACTTTACGAGGGCTATGGCTACACCTTC
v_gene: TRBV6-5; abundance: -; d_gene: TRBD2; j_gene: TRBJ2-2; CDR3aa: CASARDYPNTGELFF; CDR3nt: TGTGCCAGCGCTAGGGACTATCCTAACACCGGGGAGCTGTTTTTT
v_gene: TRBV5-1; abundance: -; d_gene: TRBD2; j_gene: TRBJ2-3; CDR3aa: CASSLRTSDTDTQYF; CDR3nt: TGCGCCAGCAGCTTAAGGACTAGCGACACAGATACGCAGTATTTT
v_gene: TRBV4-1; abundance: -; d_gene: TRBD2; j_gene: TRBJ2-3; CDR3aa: CASSLGAGGADTQYF; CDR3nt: TGCGCCAGCAGCTTAGGGGCGGGAGGCGCAGATACGCAGTATTTT
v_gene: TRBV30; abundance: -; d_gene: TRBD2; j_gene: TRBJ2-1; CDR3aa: CAWNSGRGNEQFF; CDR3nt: TGTGCCTGGAATAGCGGGAGGGGCAATGAGCAGTTCTTC
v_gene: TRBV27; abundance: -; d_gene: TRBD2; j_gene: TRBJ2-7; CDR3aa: CASSLRPLAGVHEQYF; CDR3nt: TGTGCCAGCAGCCTTAGGCCACTAGCGGGAGTGCACGAGCAGTACTTC
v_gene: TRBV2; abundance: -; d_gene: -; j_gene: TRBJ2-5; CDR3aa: CASNTARGQETQYF; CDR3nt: TGTGCCAGCAATACGGCCAGGGGACAAGAGACCCAGTACTTC
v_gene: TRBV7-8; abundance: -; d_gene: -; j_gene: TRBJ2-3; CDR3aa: CASSLARRQTTDTQYF; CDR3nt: TGTGCCAGCAGCTTAGCGCGCCGACAGACCACAGATACGCAGTATTTT
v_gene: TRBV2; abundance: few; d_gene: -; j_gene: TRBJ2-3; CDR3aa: CASSVRVTDTQYF; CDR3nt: TGTGCCAGCAGTGTGCGGGTCACAGATACGCAGTATTTT
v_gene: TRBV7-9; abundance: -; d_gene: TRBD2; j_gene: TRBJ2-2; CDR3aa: CASSFRLAREAGELFF; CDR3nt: TGTGCCAGCAGCTTCAGACTAGCTAGAGAGGCCGGGGAGCTGTTTTTT
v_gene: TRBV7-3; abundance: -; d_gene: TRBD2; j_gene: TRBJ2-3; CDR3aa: CASSGFPRLAGAGSTDTQYF; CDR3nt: TGTGCCAGCAGCGGATTTCCTAGGCTAGCGGGAGCAGGAAGCACAGATACGCAGTATTTT
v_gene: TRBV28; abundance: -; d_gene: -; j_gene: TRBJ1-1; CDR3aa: CASSTHRVGAEAFF; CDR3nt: TGTGCCAGCAGTACCCACAGGGTGGGCGCTGAAGCTTTCTTT
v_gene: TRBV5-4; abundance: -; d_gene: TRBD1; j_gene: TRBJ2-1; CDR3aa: CASSLVRTGYYNEQFF; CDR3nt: TGTGCCAGCAGCTTGGTTAGGACAGGGTACTACAATGAGCAGTTCTTC
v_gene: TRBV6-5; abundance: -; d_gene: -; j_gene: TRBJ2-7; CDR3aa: CASSIPVDLIYEQYF; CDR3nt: TGTGCCAGCAGTATTCCGGTTGATCTAATCTACGAGCAGTACTTC
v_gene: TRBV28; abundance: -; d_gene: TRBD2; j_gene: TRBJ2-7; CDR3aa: CATKVTSGRNEQYF; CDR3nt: TGTGCCACCAAAGTGACTAGCGGGAGGAACGAGCAGTACTTC
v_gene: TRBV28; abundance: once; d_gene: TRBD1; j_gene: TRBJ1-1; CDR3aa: CASSLAGTGNTEAFF; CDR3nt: TGTGCCAGCAGTCTCGCCGGGACAGGGAACACTGAAGCTTTCTTT